Each of the 4 T cell receptor beta chains below was sequenced from the same sample in a study of blood T cell repertoires in COVID-19. Profiled with immunoSEQ multiplex PCR; TCRdb holds only in-frame clones, not every one. The repertoire has approximately 300,000 clones, more than 85% of them found once; the top ten carry approximately 4.1%. The sequenced sample was PBMCs or T cells enriched from blood (not recorded which). The source is a woman in her twenties or thirties who had been exposed to COVID-19.

The CDR3 loop reads CASSRPTREVETQYF. The DNA for the CDR3 is TGTGCCAGCAGCCGACCAACTCGGGAGGTAGAGACCCAGTACTTC. The V call is TRBV3-1 (or the pseudogene TRBV3-2), the J call TRBJ2-5; 7 bases align to TRBD2. The ends lost 4 bases at V and 4 bases at J; junction bases unmatched: 9. The CDR3 loop spans 15 amino acids. The germline V gene has CDR1 LGHDT and CDR2 YNNKEL (reference sequence).

This clone showed up just a few times. The V and J genes are TRBV7-2 and TRBJ1-2; TRBD1 matches 9 bases. CDR3 length: 14 residues. Unmatched junction bases numbered 9, after V lost 5 bases and J lost 8 bases. Per the germline V gene, CDR1 is SGHTA and CDR2 is FQGNSA. The CDR3 reads CASSILQGARGYTF. CDR3 DNA sequence: TGTGCCAGCAGCATTTTACAGGGGGCTCGAGGCTACACCTTC.

This chain links TRBV7-2 with TRBJ2-7; 10 bases line up with TRBD2. The CDR3 is 14 residues long. From germline, CDR1 is SGHTA and CDR2 FQGNSA. Trimming removed 5 bases from V and 6 bases from J; junction bases left unmatched: 7. CDR3 protein: CASSASSGGIEQYF. For the CDR3, the DNA is TGTGCCAGCAGCGCTAGTAGCGGGGGGATCGAGCAGTACTTC.

The chain links TRBV3-1 (or the pseudogene TRBV3-2) to TRBJ2-7; possible D gene TRBD1, 6 bases. CDR3 size: 15 residues. The V and J ends lost 1 base and 4 bases respectively, with 14 bases between them. Per germline, CDR1 LGHDT and CDR2 YNNKEL (reference sequence). CDR3 region: CASSQGAGEGYEQYF. The CDR3 bases are TGTGCCAGCAGCCAAGGGGCAGGGGAAGGGTACGAGCAGTACTTC.